This T cell receptor beta chain derives from a study of blood T cells in healthy people across ages. The length of the CDR3 is 16 residues. Germline V lookup: CDR1 ENHRY, CDR2 SYGVKD. The J segment lost 7 bases and the V segment lost 3 bases, leaving 13 bases of the junction unmatched. Each sample provided at least 6 micrograms of extracted total RNA. In the case of this clonotype: Its antigen is unknown.

A second PCR of roughly 6 to 12 cycles used a sample-barcoded 5' primer and a J-beta primer mix. TCRdb used MiXCR to reprocess the 5' RACE reads, holding one entry per CDR3 protein. The sample carries 600,000 or so distinct CDR3 sequences, about 28% recorded once. Study observations and caveats: There was a strong correlation between TCR beta diversity and naive T cell percentage. Age brought a roughly linear fall in TCR beta diversity measured per million T cells. Greater diversity and more naive CD4+ cells were seen in long-lived donors than in aged donors.

This TCR was sampled from an elderly woman in good health. The specimen sequenced was blood. V usage is TRBV10-3 and J usage is TRBJ2-5, with TRBD2 matching over 8 bases. DNA of the CDR3: TGTGCCATCAGTGAAATAGCGGGGAATGAAGGCCGGACCCAGTACTTC. It is translated as CAISEIAGNEGRTQYF.